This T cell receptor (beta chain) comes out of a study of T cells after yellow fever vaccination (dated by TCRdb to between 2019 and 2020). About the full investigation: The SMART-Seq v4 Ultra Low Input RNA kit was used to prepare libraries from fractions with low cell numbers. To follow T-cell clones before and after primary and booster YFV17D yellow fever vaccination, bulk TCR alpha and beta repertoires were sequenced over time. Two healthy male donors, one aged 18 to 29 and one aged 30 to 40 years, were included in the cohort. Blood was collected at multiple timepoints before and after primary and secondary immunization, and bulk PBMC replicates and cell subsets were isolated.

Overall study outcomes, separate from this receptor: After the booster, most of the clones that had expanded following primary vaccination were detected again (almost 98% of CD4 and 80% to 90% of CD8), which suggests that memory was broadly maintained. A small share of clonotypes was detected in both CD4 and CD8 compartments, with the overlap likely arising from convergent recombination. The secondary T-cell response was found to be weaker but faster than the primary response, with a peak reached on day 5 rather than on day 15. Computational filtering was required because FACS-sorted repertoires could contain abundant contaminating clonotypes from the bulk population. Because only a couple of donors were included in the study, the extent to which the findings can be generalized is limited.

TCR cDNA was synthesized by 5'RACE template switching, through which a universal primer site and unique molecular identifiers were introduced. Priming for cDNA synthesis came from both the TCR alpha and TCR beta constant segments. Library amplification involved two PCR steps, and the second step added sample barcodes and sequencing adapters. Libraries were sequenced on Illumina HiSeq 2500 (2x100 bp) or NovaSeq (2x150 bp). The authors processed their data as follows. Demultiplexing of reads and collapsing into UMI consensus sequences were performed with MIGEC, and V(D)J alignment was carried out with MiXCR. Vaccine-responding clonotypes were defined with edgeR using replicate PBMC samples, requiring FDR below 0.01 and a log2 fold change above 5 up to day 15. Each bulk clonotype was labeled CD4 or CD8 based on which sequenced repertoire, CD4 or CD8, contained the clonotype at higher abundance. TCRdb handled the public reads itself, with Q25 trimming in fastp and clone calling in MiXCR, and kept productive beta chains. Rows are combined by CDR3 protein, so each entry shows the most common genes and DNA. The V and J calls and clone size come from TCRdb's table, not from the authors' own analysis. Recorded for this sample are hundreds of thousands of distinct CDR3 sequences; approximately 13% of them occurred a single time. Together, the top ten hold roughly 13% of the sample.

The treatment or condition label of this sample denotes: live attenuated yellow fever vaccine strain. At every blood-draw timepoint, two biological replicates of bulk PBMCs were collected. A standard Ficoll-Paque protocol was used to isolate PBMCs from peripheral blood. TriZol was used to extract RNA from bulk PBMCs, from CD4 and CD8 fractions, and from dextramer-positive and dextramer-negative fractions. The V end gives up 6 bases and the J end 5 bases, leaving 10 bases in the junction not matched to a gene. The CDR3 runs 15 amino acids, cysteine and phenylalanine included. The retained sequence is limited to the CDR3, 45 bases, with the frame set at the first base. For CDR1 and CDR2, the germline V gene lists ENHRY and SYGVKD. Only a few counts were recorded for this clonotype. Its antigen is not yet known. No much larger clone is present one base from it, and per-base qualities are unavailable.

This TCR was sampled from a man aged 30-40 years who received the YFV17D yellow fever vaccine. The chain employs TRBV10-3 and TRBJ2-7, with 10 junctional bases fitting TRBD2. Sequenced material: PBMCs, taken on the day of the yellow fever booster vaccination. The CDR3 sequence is CAIRDSGRTGNEQYF. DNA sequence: TGTGCCATCAGGGATAGCGGGAGGACGGGCAACGAGCAGTACTTC.